A single sample gave rise to the 4 T cell receptor beta chains below, sequenced in a study of cytomegalovirus exposure and HLA in healthy donors. PCR used 60 Vbeta primers and 13 Jbeta primers. Measured with immunoSEQ multiplex PCR; TCRdb has only the in-frame clones, and not every one. The sample has 120,000 or so clones, about three quarters seen once. The sample was PBMCs. These receptor sequences come from a human donor in good health.

CDR3 coding DNA: TGTGCCAGCAGCTCCCTCAGAGAAAAACTGTTTTTT. Amino acid sequence: CASSSLREKLFF. The rearrangement links TRBV7-8 to TRBJ1-4; D is undetermined. Trimming pared 4 bases from V and 8 bases from J, leaving 8 bases between. This CDR3 is built from 12 residues. Germline CDR1 and CDR2: SGHVS and FQNEAQ.

The chain is built from TRBV5-4 and TRBJ1-2; 7 nucleotides align to TRBD1. This CDR3 is 14 amino acids long. Germline V lookup: CDR1 SGHNT, CDR2 YYREEE (reference sequence). V shed 5 bases and J 3 bases; nucleotides not matched to a gene: 7. This chain's CDR3 is CASRQNRGDYGYTF. The CDR3 DNA follows: TGTGCCAGCAGACAGAACAGGGGAGACTATGGCTACACCTTC.

This clone was seen a handful of times. The rearrangement uses TRBV6-5 and TRBJ1-2; perhaps TRBD1 as D (5 bases). The CDR3 runs to 15 residues. Germline CDR1 is MNHEY and CDR2 is SVGAGI. V was cut by 0 bases and J by 1 base, with 9 bases left in between. The CDR3 is CASSYSQGLNYGYTF. The CDR3 DNA reads TGTGCCAGCAGTTACTCGCAGGGTCTTAACTATGGCTACACCTTC.

The chain combines TRBV12-5 with TRBJ2-7, with 12 bases aligning to TRBD1. Germline values: CDR1 LGHNT, CDR2 FRNRAP. The CDR3 has 14 amino acids. Germline trimming cut 5 bases from V and 11 bases from J; bases unmatched to any gene: 10. The DNA of the CDR3 is TGTGCTAGTGGTCCCCCCGGGACAGGGGGCCCTGAGTACTTC. As protein: CASGPPGTGGPEYF.